The 14 T cell receptor beta chains reported below all come from one sample, sequenced in a study of cytomegalovirus exposure and HLA in healthy donors. PCR employed 60 Vbeta and 13 Jbeta primers. The assay was immunoSEQ multiplex PCR, and TCRdb's table has in-frame clones only and misses some. The data contain about 120,000 clones, more than 60% of them seen just once; the ten biggest clones take up less than 9%. Sample: PBMCs. The receptors shown here come from a woman aged 40 to 50 in good health and CMV-seropositive.

This clone was seen a handful of times. The CDR3 bases are TGTGCCAGCAGCCCAGGGACTAGCGGGAGAACAGATACGCAGTATTTT. As protein: CASSPGTSGRTDTQYF. V and J are TRBV5-6 and TRBJ2-3; TRBD2 matches 14 bases. Unmatched junction bases numbered 4, after V lost 4 bases and J lost 3 bases. The CDR3 spans 16 residues. Germline V gene lookup returns CDR1 SGHDT and CDR2 YYEEEE.

V gene TRBV7-9 combines with J gene TRBJ2-7, with 7 nucleotides matching TRBD1. With V trimmed by 1 base and J by 3 bases, 12 bases remained unmatched. This CDR3 region has 17 residues. Per the germline V gene, CDR1 is SEHNR and CDR2 is FQNEAQ (reference sequence). The DNA of the CDR3 is TGTGCCAGCAGCTTAGGAGGGTTTGGGACAGACTACTACGAGCAGTACTTC. Amino acid sequence: CASSLGGFGTDYYEQYF.

The J gene is TRBJ2-2, the V gene TRBV10-1; a possible D gene is TRBD2 (5 bases). The CDR3 sequence is 14 residues long. Germline V gives CDR1 WNHNN, CDR2 SYGVQD (reference sequence). V was trimmed by 6 bases and J by 5 bases, leaving 13 bases between them. DNA of the CDR3: TGCGCCAGCAGCCCTACCAAGCGGACCGGGGAGCTGTTTTTT. This sequence encodes CASSPTKRTGELFF.

This clone showed up just a few times. The gene calls are TRBV7-9 and TRBJ2-3, with no clear D. The germline V gene has CDR1 SEHNR and CDR2 FQNEAQ (reference sequence). This CDR3 spans 16 amino acids. V was pared by 1 base and J by 1 base, with 12 bases between. The CDR3: CASSLVSALGTDTQYF. CDR3 coding DNA: TGTGCCAGCAGCTTAGTCAGCGCCCTGGGCACAGATACGCAGTATTTT. The complete variable domain, with remaining parts taken from reference TRBV7-9 and TRBJ2-3, reads DTGVSQNPRHKITKRGQNVTFRCDPISEHNRLYWYRQTLGQGPEFLTYFQNEAQLEKSRLLSDRFSAERPKGSFSTLEIQRTEQGDSAMYLCASSLVSALGTDTQYFGPGTRLTVL.

The V call is TRBV25-1, the J call TRBJ2-7; 9 bases map to TRBD1. CDR3 length: 15 amino acids. Germline trimming cut 4 bases from V and 2 bases from J; bases unmatched to any gene: 6. The germline CDR1 and CDR2 sequences are MGHDK and SYGVNS. The CDR3 sequence is CASSGDRVGTYEQYF. Written as DNA, the CDR3 is TGTGCCAGCAGTGGGGACAGGGTGGGGACCTACGAGCAGTACTTC.

The J gene is TRBJ2-1, the V gene TRBV19; 12 bases line up with TRBD1. The CDR3 sequence is 17 residues long. Trimming removed 6 bases from V and 3 bases from J; junction bases left unmatched: 9. Looked up from germline, CDR1 is LNHDA and CDR2 is SQIVND (reference sequence). CDR3 coding DNA: TGTGCCAGTAGAGGGACAGGGGGCCTAGGGAGCTACAATGAGCAGTTCTTC. Its translation is CASRGTGGLGSYNEQFF.

V gene TRBV27 combines with J gene TRBJ1-1; D may be TRBD1 (6 bases). In germline, CDR1 is MNHEY, CDR2 SMNVEV (reference sequence). Trimming took off 1 base at V and 1 base at J, with 10 bases between the two ends. The CDR3 runs 15 residues. This CDR3 is CASSLWPGANTEAFF. The CDR3 DNA is TGTGCCAGCAGTTTATGGCCAGGGGCGAACACTGAAGCTTTCTTT.

In this sample, this clone turned up once. The chain combines TRBV2 with TRBJ2-3, with 14 bases identical to TRBD2. Germline V CDR1 and CDR2: SNHLY, FYNNEI. The CDR3 covers 17 residues. J was trimmed by 1 base and V by 1 base; bases with no gene match: 1. The CDR3 loop reads CASSEGGLAGGTDTQYF. CDR3 sequence (DNA): TGTGCCAGCAGTGAAGGGGGACTAGCGGGGGGCACAGATACGCAGTATTTT.

The rearrangement joins TRBV7-6 to TRBJ1-1; D possibly corresponds to TRBD1 (5 bases). Germline CDR1 and CDR2: SGHVS and FNYEAQ. The CDR3 covers 16 residues. Between the trimmed V and J ends, which lost 0 bases and 4 bases, there was a span of 15 bases. DNA of the CDR3: TGTGCCAGCAGCTTAGCGCTTGGTTCCGGGGGCACTGAAGCTTTCTTT. Its protein is CASSLALGSGGTEAFF.

As for this clone: A read error may account for a junction end that differs from germline. This chain uses TRBV6-5 with TRBJ1-2, with no clear D. This CDR3 has 14 amino acids. Germline CDR1 and CDR2: MNHEY and SVGAGI. The CDR3 here is CATHPSRSVYGYPF. CDR3 nucleotide sequence: TGTGCCACCCATCCCAGTAGGAGTGTGTATGGCTACCCCTTC.

This chain links TRBV7-9 with TRBJ2-1; TRBD2 matches 13 bases. With V trimmed by 4 bases and J by 7 bases, 7 bases remained unmatched. CDR1 is SEHNR, CDR2 FQNEAQ, per germline (reference sequence). The CDR3 is 16 amino acids. The CDR3 sequence: CASSSRLAGGWNEQFF. CDR3 bases: TGTGCCAGCAGCTCAAGACTAGCGGGGGGTTGGAATGAGCAGTTCTTC.

This clone was observed a handful of times. The genes are TRBV25-1 and TRBJ2-7, with D maybe TRBD1 (5 bases). V gave up 3 bases and J gave up 4 bases, with 13 bases separating them. CDR1 is MGHDK, CDR2 SYGVNS, per germline. The CDR3 spans 14 residues. The CDR3 bases are TGTGCCAGCAGTGACAGGGTTGAGACTTACGAGCAGTACTTC. This translates into CASSDRVETYEQYF.

The CDR3 loop reads CASRTTSSENIQYF. The CDR3 nucleotides are TGCGCCAGCCGAACAACTAGTTCCGAAAACATTCAGTACTTC. This chain uses TRBV5-1 with TRBJ2-4; D may be TRBD2 (5 bases). Trimming cost V 7 bases and J 5 bases, with 16 bases left between them. The CDR3 length is 14 residues. CDR1 is SGHRS, CDR2 YFSETQ, per germline.

The rearrangement uses TRBV19 and TRBJ2-5; 11 positions agree with TRBD2. The V gene end was trimmed by 2 bases and the J gene end by 5 bases; junction bases not matched to a gene: 7. The CDR3 consists of 16 residues. CDR1 LNHDA and CDR2 SQIVND come from the germline V gene (reference sequence). CDR3 protein: CASSIISGGAGETQYF. In nucleotides, the CDR3 is TGTGCCAGTAGTATAATTAGCGGGGGGGCCGGGGAGACCCAGTACTTC. The full variable domain, its missing parts supplied by reference TRBV19 and TRBJ2-5, is DGGITQSPKYLFRKEGQNVTLSCEQNLNHDAMYWYRQDPGQGLRLIYYSQIVNDFQKGDIAEGYSVSREKKESFPLTVTSAQKNPTAFYLCASSIISGGAGETQYFGPGTRLLVL.